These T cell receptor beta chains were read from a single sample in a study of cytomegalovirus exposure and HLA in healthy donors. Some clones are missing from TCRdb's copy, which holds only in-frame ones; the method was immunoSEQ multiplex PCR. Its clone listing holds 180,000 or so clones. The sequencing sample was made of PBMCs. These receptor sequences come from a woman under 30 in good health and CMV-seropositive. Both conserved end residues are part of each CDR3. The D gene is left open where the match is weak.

DNA: TGTGCCAGCAGTCACCCCCCGTACAGGGGACGAACTGAAGCTTTCTTT; CDR3: CASSHPPYRGRTEAFF; J: TRBJ1-1; D: TRBD1; V: TRBV11-2
DNA: TGCGCCAGCAGCCAATGGGTACCTATCGGACTAGCGGGTACGAACACCGGGGAGCTGTTTTTT; CDR3: CASSQWVPIGLAGTNTGELFF; J: TRBJ2-2; D: TRBD2; V: TRBV4-1
DNA: TGCGCCAGCATCGCCCTAGCGGGAGGGGTGCAGTACTTC; CDR3: CASIALAGGVQYF; J: TRBJ2-7; D: TRBD2; V: TRBV10-2
DNA: TGTGCCATCAGCCGGCAGGGTGCGCGGGGTGAGCAGTTCTTC; CDR3: CAISRQGARGEQFF; J: TRBJ2-1; D: NA; V: TRBV10-3
DNA: TGTGCCATCAGTGGCCGCCGGGAGGGAGGAGGCTACAATGAGCAGTTCTTC; CDR3: CAISGRREGGGYNEQFF; J: TRBJ2-1; D: TRBD2; V: TRBV10-3
DNA: TGTGCCTCCGATACAAGGGGGCGTTACGGCTACACCTTC; CDR3: CASDTRGRYGYTF; J: TRBJ1-2; D: TRBD1; V: TRBV30
DNA: TGCAGCGTTAGTCATCAGGGCACTGAAGCTTTCTTT; CDR3: CSVSHQGTEAFF; J: TRBJ1-1; D: NA; V: TRBV29-1
DNA: TGTGCCAGCAACCCAGGGCGGAACACTGAAGCTTTCTTT; CDR3: CASNPGRNTEAFF; J: TRBJ1-1; D: NA; V: TRBV2
DNA: TGTGCCAGTTGGGGGCAGCCGAAAAACATTCAGTACTTC; CDR3: CASWGQPKNIQYF; J: TRBJ2-4; D: NA; V: TRBV7-9
DNA: TGTGCCAGCAGCTTGGACACCTACACTGAAGCTTTCTTT; CDR3: CASSLDTYTEAFF; J: TRBJ1-1; D: NA; V: TRBV5-5
DNA: TGTGCCAGTAGTCCCCGGAGCGATGAGCAGTTCTTC; CDR3: CASSPRSDEQFF; J: TRBJ2-1; D: NA; V: TRBV19
DNA: TGTGCCAGCCTTGCCGAAGTGGGCCTCTTCTACGAGCAGTACTTC; CDR3: CASLAEVGLFYEQYF; J: TRBJ2-7; D: NA; V: TRBV6-6
DNA: TGTGCCAGCAGCTTTAGCAGGGACATTGGAAAACTGTTTTTT; CDR3: CASSFSRDIGKLFF; J: TRBJ1-4; D: NA; V: TRBV7-9
DNA: TGTGCCAGCAGCTTCACAGGGTTGGGATACAATGAGCAGTTCTTC; CDR3: CASSFTGLGYNEQFF; J: TRBJ2-1; D: NA; V: TRBV13
DNA: TGCGCCAGCAGCCCCACAGCGGGAGAAGATACGCAGTATTTT; CDR3: CASSPTAGEDTQYF; J: TRBJ2-3; D: TRBD2; V: TRBV5-1
DNA: TGCGCCAGCAGCCAAGAGGGTACGGGATTATCTGGAAACACCATATATTTT; CDR3: CASSQEGTGLSGNTIYF; J: TRBJ1-3; D: NA; V: TRBV4-3
DNA: TGTGCCAGCAGTTCCTACAGGGGCCACTCCTACGAGCAGTACTTC; CDR3: CASSSYRGHSYEQYF; J: TRBJ2-7; D: TRBD1; V: TRBV27
DNA: TGTGCCAGCAGCCAACGTAGGGCTAGCGGCCAAGAGACCCAGTACTTC; CDR3: CASSQRRASGQETQYF; J: TRBJ2-5; D: TRBD2; V: TRBV4-2
DNA: TGTGCCAGCAGCCTCTCGGGACTAGCGGGACCCCTGAATGAGCAGTTCTTC; CDR3: CASSLSGLAGPLNEQFF; J: TRBJ2-1; D: TRBD2; V: TRBV13
DNA: TGTGCCAGTAGTACCCCGGGGGGGAACTATGGCTACACCTTC; CDR3: CASSTPGGNYGYTF; J: TRBJ1-2; D: NA; V: TRBV19
DNA: TGTGCCAGCAGCTTAGCTCGATACGAGCAGTACTTC; CDR3: CASSLARYEQYF; J: TRBJ2-7; D: NA; V: TRBV7-9
DNA: TGCGCCAGCAGCCATCCCGGACAGCTACTATCGACCACGCCAAAAAACATTCAGTACTTC; CDR3: CASSHPGQLLSTTPKNIQYF; J: TRBJ2-4; D: NA; V: TRBV4-1
DNA: TGTGCCAGCAGCCAGACCGGGACAGCCTATCAGCCCCAGCATTTT; CDR3: CASSQTGTAYQPQHF; J: TRBJ1-5; D: TRBD1; V: TRBV4-2
DNA: TGTGCCAGCAGCTTGGGGACAGGGGCAATGAACACTGAAGCTTTCTTT; CDR3: CASSLGTGAMNTEAFF; J: TRBJ1-1; D: TRBD1; V: TRBV5-4
DNA: TGTGCCAGCAGCCCTAACAGGGCCGGCAATCAGCCCCAGCATTTT; CDR3: CASSPNRAGNQPQHF; J: TRBJ1-5; D: NA; V: TRBV6-5
DNA: TGCGCCAGCAGCTTTGGTGGGGGGACTGAAGCTTTCTTT; CDR3: CASSFGGGTEAFF; J: TRBJ1-1; D: NA; V: TRBV5-1
DNA: TGCGCCAGCAGCTTTGACAGCCCAGAGACCCAGTACTTC; CDR3: CASSFDSPETQYF; J: TRBJ2-5; D: NA; V: TRBV5-1
DNA: TGTGCCAGCAGCTTGGGACTAGCGGTAAAAAACACCGGGGAGCTGTTTTTT; CDR3: CASSLGLAVKNTGELFF; J: TRBJ2-2; D: TRBD2; V: TRBV5-4
DNA: TGTGCCAGTAGTTTTGGACAGACCACCGGGGAGCTGTTTTTT; CDR3: CASSFGQTTGELFF; J: TRBJ2-2; D: NA; V: TRBV19
DNA: TGCAGCGTTGTCGCGTTTACAGGGGGGCCGAACACTGAAGCTTTCTTT; CDR3: CSVVAFTGGPNTEAFF; J: TRBJ1-1; D: TRBD1; V: TRBV29-1
DNA: TGCAGCGTCGGACAGGACCAAGAGACCCAGTACTTC; CDR3: CSVGQDQETQYF; J: TRBJ2-5; D: TRBD1; V: TRBV29-1
DNA: TGTGCCAGCAGCCCCGGACGAGGGGGCCCGAACACTGAAGCTTTCTTT; CDR3: CASSPGRGGPNTEAFF; J: TRBJ1-1; D: TRBD1; V: TRBV11-2
DNA: TGCGCCAGCAGCTTCGGGACTCCTAATGAGCAGTTCTTC; CDR3: CASSFGTPNEQFF; J: TRBJ2-1; D: NA; V: TRBV5-1
DNA: TGTGCCAGCAGTACTTACACAGGGTACTTCTATGGCTACACCTTC; CDR3: CASSTYTGYFYGYTF; J: TRBJ1-2; D: NA; V: TRBV6-5
DNA: TGCGCCAGCAGCCAAGACGGACAGTACGGAAACACCATATATTTT; CDR3: CASSQDGQYGNTIYF; J: TRBJ1-3; D: NA; V: TRBV4-3
DNA: TGTGCCTGGAGTGTACTTCCACATGAGCAGTTCTTC; CDR3: CAWSVLPHEQFF; J: TRBJ2-1; D: NA; V: TRBV30
DNA: TGTGCCAGCAGTGCGGGACAGGGGAACTATGGCTACACCTTC; CDR3: CASSAGQGNYGYTF; J: TRBJ1-2; D: TRBD1; V: TRBV9
DNA: TGCGCCAGCAGCCTGGGACTAGCGGGGGAGGCCCAGTACTTC; CDR3: CASSLGLAGEAQYF; J: TRBJ2-5; D: TRBD2; V: TRBV5-1
DNA: TGCGCCAGCAGCTTGATGACTGGCTACAATGAGCAGTTCTTC; CDR3: CASSLMTGYNEQFF; J: TRBJ2-1; D: NA; V: TRBV5-1
DNA: TGTGCCAGCAGTGATCAGGGTGGGAGGCTGGATACGCAGTATTTT; CDR3: CASSDQGGRLDTQYF; J: TRBJ2-3; D: NA; V: TRBV2